The 23 T cell receptor beta chains given below trace back to one sample, sequenced in a study of shared clonotypes between healthy human individuals. Data came from immunoSEQ multiplex PCR; TCRdb stores just in-frame clones and leaves some out. The sample has millions of clones, roughly 95% seen once. Cells designated naive CD8 were CD45RO-negative and were positively selected for CCR7, with terminally differentiated effector memory CD45RA+ cells excluded. Sequencing was carried out using naive CD8+ T cells sorted from blood. Receptors were obtained from a man between 18 and 35 years old in good health.

The chain carries TRBV30 and TRBJ2-1; D uncertain. The germline V gene has CDR1 GTSNPN and CDR2 SVGIG (reference sequence). The CDR3 sequence is 11 residues long. Deletions cut 3 bases from V and 10 bases from J, with 10 bases between. The CDR3 protein is CAWSLDPEQFF. CDR3 sequence (DNA): TGTGCCTGGAGCCTAGACCCAGAGCAGTTCTTC. Full variable domain (remainder filled in from reference TRBV30 and TRBJ2-1): SQTIHQWPATLVQPVGSPLSLECTVEGTSNPNLYWYRQAAGRGLQLLFYSVGIGQISSEVPQNLSASRPQDRQFILSSKKLLLSDSGFYLCAWSLDPEQFFGPGTRLTVL.

This sequence joins TRBV27 and TRBJ2-1; 9 bases fit TRBD2. The length of the CDR3 is 15 residues. CDR1 MNHEY and CDR2 SMNVEV come from the germline V gene (reference sequence). V dropped 4 bases and J dropped 8; count of bases not matched to a gene: 9. The chain's CDR3 is CASSSRSGGYDEQFF. The CDR3, as DNA: TGTGCCAGCAGTTCTCGTAGCGGGGGTTATGATGAGCAGTTCTTC.

The rearrangement links TRBV10-2 to TRBJ2-7, with 9 positions matching TRBD1. After removal of 5 bases from V and 3 bases from J, the junction contained 5 bases not matched to a gene. Germline loops: CDR1 WSHSY, CDR2 SAAADI. CDR3 length: 14 residues. CDR3 region: CASSMTGGGYEQYF. The DNA of the CDR3 is TGCGCCAGCAGTATGACAGGGGGGGGCTACGAGCAGTACTTC.

The gene calls are TRBV18 and TRBJ1-2; D call uncertain. The germline CDR1 and CDR2 sequences are KGHSH and LQKENI. Trimming pared 2 bases from V and 5 bases from J, leaving 9 bases between. CDR3 length: 13 residues. The CDR3 bases are TGTGCCAGCTCACCAGACGGGATGTATGGCTACACCTTC. This sequence encodes CASSPDGMYGYTF.

This chain joins TRBV11-2 and TRBJ2-7; D call uncertain. The CDR3 is 15 amino acids. Trimming shortened V by 5 bases and J by 0 bases, and 14 bases separated the two germline ends. Germline values: CDR1 SGHAT, CDR2 FQNNGV. The CDR3 coding sequence is TGTGCCAGCAGCCCGCGTTCGACCCTCTCCTACGAGCAGTACTTC. This sequence encodes CASSPRSTLSYEQYF.

A few counts support this clone. The same CDR3 can be traced to other DNA sequences in this sample. V and J are TRBV19 and TRBJ2-2; D remains unclear. The germline CDR1 and CDR2 sequences are LNHDA and SQIVND (reference sequence). Trimming pared 3 bases from V and 4 bases from J, leaving 6 bases between. The CDR3 extends over 13 amino acids. This CDR3 is CASSILSTGELFF. In DNA, the CDR3 is TGTGCCAGTAGTATCCTCAGCACCGGGGAGCTGTTTTTT.

This clone was counted once. The gene calls are TRBV6-1 and TRBJ2-7; unclear D gene. CDR3 length: 14 amino acids. Germline V CDR1 and CDR2: MNHNS, SASEGT. V was pared by 1 base and J by 0 bases, with 7 bases between. The CDR3 sequence is CASSEGHLSYEQYF. The CDR3 DNA is TGTGCCAGCAGTGAAGGACATCTCTCCTACGAGCAGTACTTC.

With respect to this clone: The junction shows a germline mismatch at one end, possibly a read error. The chain carries TRBV19 and TRBJ1-6; 7 positions agree with TRBD1. The CDR3 has 14 amino acids. Looked up from germline, CDR1 is LNHDA and CDR2 is SQIVND (reference sequence). Here the CDR3 reads CASNADRDNPPLHF. CDR3 DNA: TGTGCCAGTAATGCAGACAGGGATAATCCACCCCTCCACTTT.

V usage is TRBV6-5 and J usage is TRBJ2-7; D possibly matches TRBD1 or TRBD2 (5 bases each). The CDR3 extends over 14 amino acids. From germline, CDR1 is MNHEY and CDR2 SVGAGI. The V end was cut by 5 bases, the J end by 5 bases, with 16 bases between. CDR3 in amino acids: CASSTPTGTHEQYF. The CDR3 coding sequence is TGTGCCAGCAGTACACCGACCGGGACCCACGAGCAGTACTTC.

In its sample, this clone was seen once. V and J are TRBV7-8 and TRBJ2-1; TRBD2 agrees at 7 bases. The CDR3 contains 17 residues. Germline V gene sequence: CDR1 SGHVS, CDR2 FQNEAQ. The V gene end was trimmed by 4 bases and the J gene end by 0 bases; junction bases not matched to a gene: 9. The CDR3 sequence is CASSSPSGISSYNEQFF. As DNA, the CDR3 is TGTGCCAGCAGCTCTCCAAGCGGGATTAGCTCCTACAATGAGCAGTTCTTC.

This clone has only one observation. The CDR3 DNA reads TGTGCCAGCAGCGGAGATTTAGAGACCCAGTACTTC. It yields the protein CASSGDLETQYF. The chain carries TRBV9 and TRBJ2-5; D unclear. The CDR3 is 12 residues long. Per the germline V gene, CDR1 is SGDLS and CDR2 is YYNGEE. The germline V and J ends were trimmed by 3 bases and 4 bases, with 7 bases remaining between them.

The chain couples TRBV19 to TRBJ2-3; 7 bases line up with TRBD2. Germline CDR1 is LNHDA and CDR2 is SQIVND (reference sequence). This CDR3 spans 15 amino acids. J was trimmed by 2 bases and V by 6 bases; bases with no gene match: 8. The CDR3 loop is CASSSTGLHTDTQYF. The CDR3 DNA sequence: TGTGCCAGTAGCTCAACGGGACTACACACAGATACGCAGTATTTT.

This sequence joins TRBV27 and TRBJ2-3, with TRBD2 identical over 14 bases. The germline V gene has CDR1 MNHEY and CDR2 SMNVEV (reference sequence). V trimming: 4 bases; J trimming: 4 bases; junction bases outside the gene matches: 7. The CDR3 is 17 residues long. Written as DNA, the CDR3 is TGTGCCAGCAGTTCTCGCCGACTAGCGGGGGGGCCAGATACGCAGTATTTT. This sequence encodes CASSSRRLAGGPDTQYF.

The chain has TRBV11-2 and TRBJ1-2, with 8 bases matching TRBD1. V lost 0 bases, J lost 3 bases, and 9 bases stayed unmatched. This CDR3 is built from 17 residues. The germline gives CDR1 SGHAT, CDR2 FQNNGV. DNA of the CDR3: TGTGCCAGCAGCTTAGATTGGGACAGGCCCCTCTACTATGGCTACACCTTC. Translation gives CASSLDWDRPLYYGYTF. Full variable domain (missing parts from reference TRBV11-2 and TRBJ1-2): EAGVAQSPRYKIIEKRQSVAFWCNPISGHATLYWYQQILGQGPKLLIQFQNNGVVDDSQLPKDRFSAERLKGVDSTLKIQPAKLEDSAVYLCASSLDWDRPLYYGYTFGSGTRLTVV.

The chain employs TRBV27 and TRBJ1-1, with no clear D. CDR3 size: 13 residues. CDR1 MNHEY and CDR2 SMNVEV come from the germline V gene (reference sequence). V was shortened by 3 bases and J by 7 bases, with 12 bases between the two germline ends. CDR3 region: CASSFSSGFEAFF. The CDR3 region has the DNA TGTGCCAGCAGTTTCTCGTCCGGGTTTGAAGCTTTCTTT.

CDR3 nucleotide sequence: TGCGCCAGCAGCTCGCTGCCCTCGGGGGGTTTGGAGACCCAGTACTTC. Residues: CASSSLPSGGLETQYF. The chain is built from TRBV4-3 and TRBJ2-5; TRBD2 matches 7 bases. CDR3 length equals 16 residues. The trim removed 5 bases at V and 5 bases at J, leaving 14 bases unmatched. Germline V gives CDR1 LGHNA, CDR2 YSLEER.

The CDR3 is CASSSGQGRGYGYTF. DNA for the CDR3: TGTGCCAGCAGTTCAGGACAGGGAAGGGGCTATGGCTACACCTTC. The chain uses TRBV27 and TRBJ1-2, with 8 bases that match TRBD1. With 4 bases clipped from V and 4 bases from J, the junction kept 8 bases outside the gene matches. Germline-derived CDR1 and CDR2 are MNHEY and SMNVEV (reference sequence). This CDR3 region has 15 residues.

V usage is TRBV7-9 and J usage is TRBJ2-7; D perhaps matches TRBD1 (5 bases). The germline CDR1 and CDR2 sequences are SEHNR and FQNEAQ (reference sequence). The CDR3 runs to 13 residues. Between the trimmed V and J ends, which lost 11 bases and 0 bases, there was a span of 14 bases. CDR3 sequence reads: CAGSRAPSYEQYF. The DNA for the CDR3 is TGTGCCGGATCCAGGGCTCCCTCCTACGAGCAGTACTTC.

The V and J genes are TRBV4-3 and TRBJ1-2; weak D call: TRBD1 (5 bases). The CDR3 runs to 14 residues. The germline CDR1 and CDR2 sequences are LGHNA and YSLEER. V was trimmed by 1 base and J by 5 bases, leaving 11 bases between them. CDR3 sequence reads: CASSQGQGSYGYTF. Written as DNA, the CDR3 is TGCGCCAGCAGCCAAGGGCAGGGAAGTTATGGCTACACCTTC.

This sequence joins TRBV19 and TRBJ2-3, with a tentative D call TRBD2 (6 bases). CDR1 is LNHDA and CDR2 is SQIVND in the germline V gene (reference sequence). The CDR3 covers 15 residues. Trimming shortened V by 8 bases and J by 1 base, and 16 bases separated the two germline ends. The CDR3 sequence is CASSAGIWGTDTQYF. CDR3 DNA: TGTGCCAGTTCGGCGGGGATTTGGGGCACAGATACGCAGTATTTT.

V and J are TRBV7-2 and TRBJ1-3; 9 bases line up with TRBD1. V shed 4 bases, J shed 2 bases, and the junction held 0 bases outside the gene matches. From germline, CDR1 is SGHTA and CDR2 FQGNSA. The CDR3 is 14 amino acids. DNA for the CDR3: TGTGCCAGCAGCTACAGGGGGCCTGGAAACACCATATATTTT. Translated: CASSYRGPGNTIYF.

This clone was found once. This sample includes further DNA sequences coding for the same CDR3. V is TRBV15 and J is TRBJ1-6; D is unclear. Germline V gene lookup returns CDR1 LNHNV and CDR2 YYDKDF (reference sequence). This CDR3 is 12 amino acids long. Trimming removed 1 base at V and 6 bases at J, with 1 base between. CDR3 sequence (DNA): TGTGCCACCAGCAGAGGTAATTCACCCCTCCACTTT. It translates to CATSRGNSPLHF.

The chain carries TRBV28 and TRBJ2-7; TRBD1 aligns across 7 bases. Germline V gene data show CDR1 as MDHEN and CDR2 as SYDVKM. The CDR3 is 16 residues long. V shed 5 bases and J 1 base; nucleotides not matched to a gene: 11. CDR3 DNA sequence: TGTGCCAGCAGTATACTAGGGACAGACTTTTCCTACGAGCAGTACTTC. Translating it yields CASSILGTDFSYEQYF.